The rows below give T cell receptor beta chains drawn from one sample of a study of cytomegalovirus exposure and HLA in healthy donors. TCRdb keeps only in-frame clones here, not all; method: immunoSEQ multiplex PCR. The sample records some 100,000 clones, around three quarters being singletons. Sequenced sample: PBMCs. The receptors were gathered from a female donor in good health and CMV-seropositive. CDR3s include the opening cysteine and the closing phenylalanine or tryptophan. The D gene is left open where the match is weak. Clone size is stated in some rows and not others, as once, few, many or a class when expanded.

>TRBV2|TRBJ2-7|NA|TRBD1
TGTGCCAGCAGTGACCCAGCAGGGGGCTTCTACGAGCAGTACTTC
CASSDPAGGFYEQYF
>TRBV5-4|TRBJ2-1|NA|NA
TGTGCCAGCAGCCGGGTCGGGGGGCCCTACAATGAGCAGTTCTTC
CASSRVGGPYNEQFF
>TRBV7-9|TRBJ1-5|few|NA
TGTGCCAGCAGCGCGGCGGAGAATAGCAATCAGCCCCAGCATTTT
CASSAAENSNQPQHF
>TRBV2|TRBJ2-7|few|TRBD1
TGTGCCAGCAGGTGGACAGGGGGCTACGAGCAGTACTTC
CASRWTGGYEQYF
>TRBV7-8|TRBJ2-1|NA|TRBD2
TGTGCCAGCAGCCTGCTAGCGGAGAGCTCCTACAATGAGCAGTTCTTC
CASSLLAESSYNEQFF
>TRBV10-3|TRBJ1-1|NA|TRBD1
TGTGCCATCAGGGGGACAGGGGGCGGTGAAGCTTTCTTT
CAIRGTGGGEAFF
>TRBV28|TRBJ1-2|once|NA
TGTGCCAGCAACCCCGGAGCCTATGGCTACACCTTC
CASNPGAYGYTF
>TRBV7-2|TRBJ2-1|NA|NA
TGTGCCAGCAGCTTCGTAAACAATGAGCAGTTCTTC
CASSFVNNEQFF
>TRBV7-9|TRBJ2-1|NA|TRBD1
TGTGCCAGCAGCCCCGGGACAGGAGGGCTCAATGAGCAGTTCTTC
CASSPGTGGLNEQFF
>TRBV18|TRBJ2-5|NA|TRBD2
TGTGCCAGCTCACCACCGACAGCGGGGGGGGCCGAGACCCAGTACTTC
CASSPPTAGGAETQYF
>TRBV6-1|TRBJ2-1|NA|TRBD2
TGTGCCAGCAGTGCCCTCCCCACTAGCGGGAGGGCCAATGAGCAGTTCTTC
CASSALPTSGRANEQFF
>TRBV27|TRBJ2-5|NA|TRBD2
TGTGCCAGCAGCTCCTGGGGGGGTAGGCCGGGCGAGGCCCAGTACTTC
CASSSWGGRPGEAQYF
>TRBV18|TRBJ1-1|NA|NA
TGTGCCAGCTCACCAACCCAGGACACTGAAGCTTTCTTT
CASSPTQDTEAFF
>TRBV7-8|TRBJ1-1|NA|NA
TGTGCCAGCAGCTTAGGGTGGGGCGCTATGAACACTGAAGCTTTCTTT
CASSLGWGAMNTEAFF
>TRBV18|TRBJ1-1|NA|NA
TGTGCCAGCTCACCACAGGGGATCACTGAAGCTTTCTTT
CASSPQGITEAFF
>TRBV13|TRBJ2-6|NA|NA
TGTGCCAGCAGCTGGGCACCCTGGAGCTCTGGGGCCAACGGCCTGACTTTC
CASSWAPWSSGANGLTF
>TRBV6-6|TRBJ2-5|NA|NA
TGTGCCAGCAGTTACCCAACAGGACAACAAGAGACCCAGTACTTC
CASSYPTGQQETQYF
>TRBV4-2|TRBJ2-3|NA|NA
TGTGCCAGCAGCCAGGAACAGGGAGGGAGTTACACAGATACGCAGTATTTT
CASSQEQGGSYTDTQYF
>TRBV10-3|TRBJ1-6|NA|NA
TGTGCCATCAGTGACCGAGATAATTCACCCCTCCACTTT
CAISDRDNSPLHF
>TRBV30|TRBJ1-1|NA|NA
TGTGCCTGGAGTCTCCGTGACAGAGACACTGAAGCTTTCTTT
CAWSLRDRDTEAFF
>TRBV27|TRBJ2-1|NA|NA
TGTGCCAGCAGTTTTCAGCCCCGGGGATACAATGAGCAGTTCTTC
CASSFQPRGYNEQFF
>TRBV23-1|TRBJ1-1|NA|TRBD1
TGCGCCAGCAGTCGCACAGGGGGCCCCGAAGCTTTCTTT
CASSRTGGPEAFF
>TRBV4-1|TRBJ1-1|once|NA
TGCGCCAGCAGCCAAGGTCTAGCCTTGAACACTGAAGCTTTCTTT
CASSQGLALNTEAFF
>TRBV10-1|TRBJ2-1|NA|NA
TGCGCCAGCAGTGAGTTTTCAGACAATGAGCAGTTCTTC
CASSEFSDNEQFF